The next 27 T cell receptor beta chains were all read from a single sample in a study of T cells in Graves' hyperthyroidism and ophthalmopathy. Template material for amplifying TCR beta CDR3 regions consisted of RNA transcripts. The HTBI primer set served for first-round RT-PCR of the TCR CDR3. Each CDR3 protein gets one entry after TCRdb re-called the multiplex PCR reads with MiXCR. The sample consists of under 350,000 distinct CDR3 sequences, approximately 15% of them appearing once. The sample consisted of blood. Receptors were obtained from a woman aged 55 to 70 with Graves' ophthalmopathy.

The V gene is TRBV2, the J gene TRBJ2-5; D is undetermined. Per the germline V gene, CDR1 is SNHLY and CDR2 is FYNNEI. Trimming left V 3 bases short and J 5 bases short, with 10 bases between. CDR3 length: 13 amino acids. In DNA form, the CDR3 reads TGTGCCAGCAGTGAGAGGCGAACGGAGACCCAGTACTTC. Translating gives CASSERRTETQYF.

For this clonotype: With a much larger clone just one base away, this may be a read error. The chain carries TRBV10-3 and TRBJ1-1; tentative D call: TRBD1 (5 bases). Germline V CDR1 and CDR2: ENHRY, SYGVKD. The CDR3 contains 15 residues. CDR3 in DNA: TGTGCCGTCAGTGAACAGGCGAGGGGGAACACTGAAGCTTTCTTT. It encodes CAVSEQARGNTEAFF.

This clonotype came up a few times. The chain couples TRBV7-2 to TRBJ2-5; the match to TRBD2 covers 7 bases. J gave up 4 bases and V 6 bases, and 11 bases lay outside the gene matches. CDR1 is SGHTA, CDR2 FQGNSA, per germline. This CDR3 region has 15 residues. The DNA for the CDR3 is TGTGCCAGCAGGATACTAGCGAGAGGCCCAGAGACCCAGTACTTC. Amino acid sequence: CASRILARGPETQYF.

This clonotype was detected ten times or more. The J gene is TRBJ2-5, the V gene TRBV10-3; TRBD2 might be the D (5 bases). The CDR3 is 15 residues long. From germline, CDR1 is ENHRY and CDR2 SYGVKD. The V gene lost 3 bases and the J gene lost 0 bases, with 11 bases spanning the gap. CDR3 nucleotide sequence: TGTGCCATCAGTGAACCCGGGAAGTACCAAGAGACCCAGTACTTC. It encodes CAISEPGKYQETQYF.

This clonotype was seen at least ten times. This rearrangement joins TRBV2 to TRBJ2-7, with 10 bases matching TRBD2. Looked up from germline, CDR1 is SNHLY and CDR2 is FYNNEI. CDR3 length: 17 amino acids. The junction had 7 bases not matched to a gene; V was cut back by 0 bases and J by 2 bases. The CDR3 protein is CASSEALGLAGAYEQYF. Here the CDR3 DNA reads TGTGCCAGCAGTGAAGCGCTTGGGCTAGCGGGAGCCTACGAGCAGTACTTC.

This rearrangement joins TRBV9 to TRBJ1-6; D possibly corresponds to TRBD1 (5 bases). CDR3 length: 16 amino acids. Trimming cost V 0 bases and J 1 base, with 8 bases left between them. Germline V lookup: CDR1 SGDLS, CDR2 YYNGEE. The chain's CDR3 is CASSVDEGSYNSPLHF. Here the CDR3 DNA reads TGTGCCAGCAGCGTAGACGAGGGGTCCTATAATTCACCCCTCCACTTT.

The table lists this clonotype with many counts. The chain combines TRBV4-1 with TRBJ1-2, with 7 bases matching TRBD1. The junction had 8 bases not matched to a gene; V was cut back by 3 bases and J by 4 bases. There are 15 residues in the CDR3. CDR1 is MGHRA, CDR2 YSYEKL, per germline. CDR3 in amino acids: CASSHYTGAGYGYTF. The CDR3 DNA follows: TGCGCCAGCAGCCATTACACAGGGGCCGGCTATGGCTACACCTTC.

The chain joins TRBV20-1 to TRBJ1-4; D is unclear. Trimming removed 1 base from V and 0 bases from J, with 21 bases in between. This CDR3 spans 19 amino acids. In germline, CDR1 is DFQATT, CDR2 SNEGSKA (reference sequence). CDR3 in DNA: TGCAGTGCTAGAGGGCCAGTAGGGCGGGTTTCTGCAACTAATGAAAAACTGTTTTTT. This gives the protein CSARGPVGRVSATNEKLFF.

The chain uses TRBV20-1 and TRBJ2-7; 12 positions match TRBD2. V lost 6 bases to trimming and J lost 3 bases; unmatched junction nucleotides: 3. Germline loops: CDR1 DFQATT, CDR2 SNEGSKA (reference sequence). The CDR3 contains 13 residues. The CDR3 loop is CSAKTSGSYEQYF. CDR3 nucleotide sequence: TGCAGTGCCAAGACTAGCGGGAGCTACGAGCAGTACTTC.

The chain joins TRBV27 to TRBJ1-4; D gene uncertain. The CDR3 length is 13 residues. V shed 2 bases and J shed 4 bases, with 5 bases lying between them. Germline V gives CDR1 MNHEY, CDR2 SMNVEV (reference sequence). In nucleotides, the CDR3 is TGTGCCAGCAGTTTACAGGTTAATGAAAAACTGTTTTTT. The encoded protein is CASSLQVNEKLFF.

This clonotype was detected many times. V is TRBV18 and J is TRBJ2-7, with D possibly TRBD2 on 5 matching bases. This CDR3 has 14 residues. CDR1 and CDR2 from the germline V gene are KGHSH and LQKENI. V gave up 2 bases and J gave up 3 bases, with 11 bases separating them. The CDR3 is CASSPASRIYEQYF. DNA of the CDR3: TGTGCCAGCTCACCAGCTAGCCGAATCTACGAGCAGTACTTC.

Many counts were recorded for this clonotype. The chain employs TRBV7-9 and TRBJ2-5; 8 positions match TRBD1. Losses at the gene ends were 5 bases for V and 3 bases for J; bases not matched to a gene: 14. Germline loops: CDR1 SEHNR, CDR2 FQNEAQ (reference sequence). The CDR3 consists of 17 residues. The CDR3 loop reads CASSIGGAGGSEETQYF. Written as DNA, the CDR3 is TGTGCCAGCAGCATTGGAGGGGCAGGGGGCTCGGAAGAGACCCAGTACTTC.

This clonotype was observed at least ten times. In DNA, the CDR3 is TGTGCCAGCAGTGAAAACAGGGGACCCTATGGCTACACCTTC. Translating gives CASSENRGPYGYTF. The gene calls are TRBV2 and TRBJ1-2, with 7 positions matching TRBD1. The trim removed 2 bases at V and 4 bases at J, leaving 4 bases unmatched. CDR1 and CDR2 from the germline V gene are SNHLY and FYNNEI. The CDR3 has 14 amino acids.

The sample holds many counts of this clonotype. This rearrangement joins TRBV3-1 to TRBJ2-2; no reliable D call. Trimming left V 0 bases short and J 7 bases short, with 6 bases between. Germline lookup yields CDR1 LGHDT and CDR2 YNNKEL (reference sequence). The CDR3 is made up of 13 amino acids. CDR3 nucleotide sequence: TGTGCCAGCAGCCAAGAGAGGCTCGGGGAGCTGTTTTTT. Amino acid sequence: CASSQERLGELFF.

This clonotype was counted only a few times. The chain joins TRBV7-7 to TRBJ2-2; 11 nucleotides match TRBD2. V was pared by 5 bases and J by 4 bases, with 6 bases of the junction left unmatched. Per the germline V gene, CDR1 is SSHAT and CDR2 is FNYEAQ (reference sequence). This CDR3 region has 16 residues. The CDR3 is CASSATSGSGTGELFF. The CDR3 DNA reads as TGTGCCAGCAGCGCTACTAGCGGGAGTGGCACCGGGGAGCTGTTTTTT.

A few counts support this clonotype. This chain's CDR3 is CASSFYRNTGELFF. The DNA for the CDR3 is TGTGCCAGCAGCTTTTACAGAAACACCGGGGAGCTGTTTTTT. The chain combines TRBV11-2 with TRBJ2-2; the D is unclear. The germline V gene has CDR1 SGHAT and CDR2 FQNNGV. V was shortened by 3 bases and J by 2 bases, with 7 bases between the two germline ends. The CDR3 sequence is 14 residues long.

This clonotype was detected ten times or more. V usage is TRBV9 and J usage is TRBJ2-5, with 7 bases that match TRBD1. J lost 4 bases, V lost 5 bases, and 2 bases had no gene match. The length of the CDR3 is 12 residues. Germline V gives CDR1 SGDLS, CDR2 YYNGEE. The CDR3 coding sequence is TGTGCCAGCAGTTCAGGGGGAGAGACCCAGTACTTC. This sequence encodes CASSSGGETQYF.

This clonotype was counted between two and nine times. The chain has TRBV19 and TRBJ2-5; 8 bases map to TRBD2. The J segment lost 5 bases and the V segment lost 4 bases, leaving 6 bases of the junction unmatched. CDR1 and CDR2 from the germline V gene are LNHDA and SQIVND (reference sequence). The CDR3 has 14 amino acids. The CDR3 DNA sequence: TGTGCCAGTAGTAAACCGGGACTAGGGGAGACCCAGTACTTC. This encodes CASSKPGLGETQYF. The full variable domain, completed using reference TRBV19 and TRBJ2-5, is DGGITQSPKYLFRKEGQNVTLSCEQNLNHDAMYWYRQDPGQGLRLIYYSQIVNDFQKGDIAEGYSVSREKKESFPLTVTSAQKNPTAFYLCASSKPGLGETQYFGPGTRLLVL.

Only a few counts were recorded for this clonotype. This rearrangement joins TRBV19 to TRBJ1-1; D possibly corresponds to TRBD1 (5 bases). The CDR3 spans 15 residues. CDR1 is LNHDA, CDR2 SQIVND, per germline (reference sequence). The ends were cut back, 4 bases at V and 1 base at J, with 13 bases in the middle. The CDR3 reads CASSTAFTGNTEAFF. In DNA form, the CDR3 reads TGTGCCAGTAGTACGGCCTTTACAGGGAACACTGAAGCTTTCTTT.

The J gene is TRBJ2-7, the V gene TRBV11-1; 7 positions agree with TRBD1. Germline-derived CDR1 and CDR2 are SGHAT and FQDESV (reference sequence). This CDR3 has 15 residues. The V segment lost 5 bases and the J segment 2 bases; nucleotides outside the gene matches: 9. The CDR3 nucleotides are TGTGCCAGCAGCCAGGTTACAGGGGCGCCCTACGAGCAGTACTTC. It codes for CASSQVTGAPYEQYF. Complete variable domain (other parts from reference TRBV11-1 and TRBJ2-7): EAEVAQSPRYKITEKSQAVAFWCDPISGHATLYWYRQILGQGPELLVQFQDESVVDDSQLPKDRFSAERLKGVDSTLKIQPAELGDSAMYLCASSQVTGAPYEQYFGPGTRLTVT.

In this sample, this clonotype turned up many times. This chain uses TRBV5-4 with TRBJ1-5, with D tentatively TRBD1 (6 bases). The CDR3 spans 15 residues. Germline CDR1 SGHNT, CDR2 YYREEE (reference sequence). V lost 0 bases, J lost 2 bases, and 9 bases lay in between. This chain's CDR3 is CASSLDPGGNQPQHF. In DNA, the CDR3 is TGTGCCAGCAGCTTGGACCCAGGGGGCAATCAGCCCCAGCATTTT.

The V and J genes are TRBV6-2 or TRBV6-3 and TRBJ1-2, with a weak D call TRBD1 (5 bases). V lost 0 bases, J lost 10 bases, and 12 bases lay in between. The CDR3 covers 13 residues. The V gene's germline CDR1 is MNHEY and CDR2 SVGEGT. Here the CDR3 reads CASSYSSQGDYTF. The CDR3 DNA reads TGTGCCAGCAGTTACTCGAGTCAGGGCGACTACACCTTC.

This clonotype was observed at least ten times. Germline is not matched at one junction end, which may reflect a read error. The chain is built from TRBV7-7 and TRBJ2-3; 8 positions agree with TRBD2. The CDR3 runs to 15 residues. CDR1 SSHAT and CDR2 FNYEAQ come from the germline V gene (reference sequence). The CDR3 sequence: CASSPLRGGTDTQYF. The CDR3 DNA sequence: TGTGCTAGCAGCCCGTTGCGGGGGGGCACAGATACGCAGTATTTT.

This clonotype has ten or more counts. V gene TRBV6-1 combines with J gene TRBJ1-1, with TRBD1 matching over 7 bases. The CDR3 has 11 amino acids. V lost 7 bases, J lost 10 bases, and 6 bases stayed unmatched. The germline CDR1 and CDR2 sequences are MNHNS and SASEGT. Here the CDR3 DNA reads TGTGCCAGCACCCAGGGGGGTAGAGCTTTCTTT. It is translated as CASTQGGRAFF.

This clonotype was picked up many times. CDR3 in DNA: TGTGCCACCCAATTGGGGTCGAACACCGGGGAGCTGTTTTTT. Encoded protein: CATQLGSNTGELFF. This chain uses TRBV11-2 with TRBJ2-2; D is uncertain. Trimming took 10 bases from V and 0 from J, leaving 12 bases between them. Germline lookup yields CDR1 SGHAT and CDR2 FQNNGV. This CDR3 is 14 amino acids long.

The CDR3 nucleotides are TGTGCCAGCAGCGGTTGGGGTGGCAATCAGCCCCAGCATTTT. It yields the protein CASSGWGGNQPQHF. This rearrangement joins TRBV27 to TRBJ1-5, with D uncertain. The CDR3 extends over 14 amino acids. The germline V and J ends were trimmed by 6 bases and 2 bases, with 11 bases remaining between them. Germline CDR1 is MNHEY and CDR2 is SMNVEV (reference sequence).

This clonotype was seen repeatedly, ten times or more. The V gene is TRBV12-3 or TRBV12-4, the J gene TRBJ2-3; the match to TRBD1 covers 7 bases. Trimming cost V 6 bases and J 3 bases; bases outside gene matches: 12. This CDR3 has 16 residues. CDR3 loop: CASSPYRGVVTDTQYF. The CDR3, as DNA: TGTGCCAGCAGCCCCTACAGGGGTGTGGTAACAGATACGCAGTATTTT.